Sequencing of this T cell receptor beta chain was carried out in a study of cytomegalovirus exposure and HLA in healthy donors. Study-wide results and caveats: In vitro checks showed that a few CMV-associated chains really do target CMV antigens.

This clone appeared a few times. What it binds is unknown. The PCR made use of 60 Vbeta and 13 Jbeta primers. TCRdb's table, derived via immunoSEQ multiplex PCR, lists solely in-frame clones and lacks some. Here the sample spans fewer than 200,000 clones, about 72% being singletons. V was shortened by 0 bases and J by 4 bases, with 13 bases between the two germline ends. The germline V gene encodes CDR1 SGHRS and CDR2 YFSETQ. The CDR3 sequence is 15 residues long. The sequence came from a man in his sixties in good health and CMV-seronegative. The sequenced sample was PBMCs. The rearrangement links TRBV5-1 to TRBJ1-2, with D possibly TRBD1 on 5 matching bases. The CDR3 sequence is CASSLEPDTPYGYTF. The CDR3 region has the DNA TGCGCCAGCAGCTTGGAACCGGACACCCCCTATGGCTACACCTTC.